This entry lists 30 T cell receptor beta chains sequenced from one sample in a study of radiotherapy plus CTLA-4 blockade in lung cancer (dated by TCRdb to 2016 to 2019). The library was made by the immunoSEQ multiplex PCR assay. TCRdb's version of the immuneACCESS table is confined to in-frame rearrangements and falls short of the full clone set. An unresolved V gene accounts for under half of the shortfall where checked; the remainder is of unknown origin. For this sample the table gives roughly 93,000 clones, of which about 81% were detected only once. 3% to 3.5% of the sample goes to the ten largest clones. The source was peripheral blood, collected from a patient treated with radiotherapy plus ipilimumab. Receptors originate from a human donor with non-small cell lung cancer who had a partial response to radiotherapy plus ipilimumab.

This chain connects TRBV15 to TRBJ2-1, with a possible D match to TRBD2 (6 bases). V lost 5 bases and J 3 bases, leaving 17 bases between the germline ends. The CDR3 covers 16 residues. CDR1 LNHNV and CDR2 YYDKDF come from the germline V gene (reference sequence). The CDR3 loop is CATSLTGTPVYNEQFF. The CDR3 DNA is TGTGCCACCAGCCTTACCGGGACTCCTGTCTACAATGAGCAGTTCTTC.

The V call is TRBV5-1, the J call TRBJ2-2; possible D gene TRBD2, 6 bases. The V gene lost 0 bases and the J gene lost 7 bases, with 10 bases spanning the gap. This CDR3 contains 14 residues. The germline CDR1 and CDR2 sequences are SGHRS and YFSETQ. The CDR3 region is CASSLGHGGGELFF. The CDR3 DNA follows: TGCGCCAGCAGCTTGGGCCACGGGGGCGGGGAGCTGTTTTTT. The variable domain in full, completed from reference TRBV5-1 and TRBJ2-2, reads KAGVTQTPRYLIKTRGQQVTLSCSPISGHRSVSWYQQTPGQGLQFLFEYFSETQRNKGNFPGRFSGRQFSNSRSEMNVSTLELGDSALYLCASSLGHGGGELFFGEGSRLTVL.

V is TRBV6-6 and J is TRBJ2-7; 9 bases align to TRBD2. CDR1 is MNHNY, CDR2 SVGAGI, per germline (reference sequence). The trim removed 5 bases at V and 1 base at J, leaving 9 bases unmatched. There are 16 residues in the CDR3. DNA for the CDR3: TGTGCCAGCAGTCGCGGACTAGCGAGTAGTTCCTACGAGCAGTACTTC. This gives the protein CASSRGLASSSYEQYF.

This clone has a handful of counts. The chain combines TRBV19 with TRBJ1-2; D uncertain. CDR3 size: 15 residues. Trimming shortened V by 7 bases and J by 0 bases, and 15 bases separated the two germline ends. Germline lookup yields CDR1 LNHDA and CDR2 SQIVND (reference sequence). The DNA for the CDR3 is TGTGCCAGTATCACAGATAAAAACGCTAACTATGGCTACACCTTC. Translation gives CASITDKNANYGYTF.

The rearrangement uses TRBV7-8 and TRBJ1-5, with D hard to call. The V gene's germline CDR1 is SGHVS and CDR2 FQNEAQ. Trimming shortened V by 5 bases and J by 3 bases, and 17 bases separated the two germline ends. This CDR3 spans 16 amino acids. CDR3 coding DNA: TGTGCCAGCAGCGCAATCCGACATCTATCCAATCAGCCCCAGCATTTT. This gives the protein CASSAIRHLSNQPQHF.

The J gene is TRBJ2-2, the V gene TRBV7-6; 8 nucleotides match TRBD2. Germline trimming cut 1 base from V and 3 bases from J; bases unmatched to any gene: 10. The CDR3 runs to 18 residues. Germline V gives CDR1 SGHVS, CDR2 FNYEAQ. Here the CDR3 reads CASSLGGAGGAYTGELFF. DNA of the CDR3: TGTGCCAGCAGCTTAGGTGGCGCGGGGGGCGCCTACACCGGGGAGCTGTTTTTT.

The V call is TRBV5-4, the J call TRBJ2-7; 10 bases are shared with TRBD1. Per the germline V gene, CDR1 is SGHNT and CDR2 is YYREEE (reference sequence). The CDR3 contains 16 residues. J gave up 2 bases and V 0 bases, and 5 bases lay outside the gene matches. The CDR3 nucleotides are TGTGCCAGCAGCTTGGGCTTCGACAGGGGGCCCTACGAGCAGTACTTC. Translated, it gives CASSLGFDRGPYEQYF.

J is TRBJ2-1 and V is TRBV27; no reliable D call. Trimming removed 9 bases at V and 10 bases at J, with 13 bases between. There are 11 residues in the CDR3. The V gene's germline CDR1 is MNHEY and CDR2 SMNVEV (reference sequence). The CDR3 here is CARPRLREQFF. In DNA form, the CDR3 reads TGTGCCAGGCCCCGGCTGAGGGAGCAGTTCTTC.

In this sample, this clone turned up once. The chain is built from TRBV7-9 and TRBJ2-5, with D perhaps matching TRBD1 (5 bases). There are 14 residues in the CDR3. With 4 bases removed from V and 2 bases from J, the gap between germline ends came to 11 bases. Germline V gene lookup returns CDR1 SEHNR and CDR2 FQNEAQ (reference sequence). CDR3: CASSSDSTQETQYF. In DNA form, the CDR3 reads TGTGCCAGCAGCTCCGACAGTACTCAAGAGACCCAGTACTTC.

This clone was found a few times. The chain has TRBV5-1 and TRBJ2-3; 10 bases align to TRBD2. Trimming removed 0 bases from V and 4 bases from J; junction bases left unmatched: 5. Germline V gene lookup returns CDR1 SGHRS and CDR2 YFSETQ. The CDR3 contains 16 residues. The CDR3 is CASSLAASGSADTQYF. As DNA, the CDR3 is TGCGCCAGCAGCTTGGCCGCTAGCGGGAGCGCAGATACGCAGTATTTT.

The chain joins TRBV7-9 to TRBJ1-5; D is unresolved. The CDR3 sequence is 13 residues long. Trimming removed 2 bases from V and 3 bases from J, with 5 bases in between. Germline-derived CDR1 and CDR2 are SEHNR and FQNEAQ (reference sequence). CDR3 in DNA: TGTGCCAGCAGCTTATTAGACAATCAGCCCCAGCATTTT. Residues: CASSLLDNQPQHF. Combining the CDR3 with reference TRBV7-9 and TRBJ1-5 gives the whole variable domain DTGVSQNPRHKITKRGQNVTFRCDPISEHNRLYWYRQTLGQGPEFLTYFQNEAQLEKSRLLSDRFSAERPKGSFSTLEIQRTEQGDSAMYLCASSLLDNQPQHFGDGTRLSIL.

The chain has TRBV18 and TRBJ2-5; TRBD2 is a possible D gene (5 bases). The CDR3 totals 16 residues. V lost 5 bases and J lost 2, with 18 bases in between. The germline V gene encodes CDR1 KGHSH and CDR2 LQKENI. In DNA, the CDR3 is TGTGCCAGCTCATCCGCCGCAGGAGGAAGTCAAGAGACCCAGTACTTC. Translated: CASSSAAGGSQETQYF.

This chain uses TRBV7-9 with TRBJ2-7; 7 nucleotides agree with TRBD1. The CDR3 contains 13 residues. CDR1 and CDR2 (germline): SEHNR, FQNEAQ (reference sequence). J was trimmed by 6 bases and V by 4 bases; bases with no gene match: 6. The CDR3 spells CASSSRGKGEQYF. The CDR3 bases are TGTGCCAGCAGCTCCAGGGGGAAAGGCGAGCAGTACTTC.

V gene TRBV7-9 combines with J gene TRBJ2-1, with TRBD2 matching 7 bases. Germline trimming cut 1 base from V and 2 bases from J; bases unmatched to any gene: 5. The CDR3 totals 16 residues. The germline CDR1 and CDR2 sequences are SEHNR and FQNEAQ (reference sequence). This CDR3 is CASSLDSGNPYNEQFF. CDR3 coding DNA: TGTGCCAGCAGCTTAGACAGCGGGAACCCCTACAATGAGCAGTTCTTC.

The chain recombines TRBV7-3 with TRBJ1-1; D not resolved. CDR1 and CDR2 (germline): SGHTA, FQGTGA. The CDR3 covers 15 residues. Trimming stripped 4 bases from V and 1 base from J, with 13 bases between. CDR3 nucleotides: TGTGCCAGCAGCTCTGATGACATGGAGAACACTGAAGCTTTCTTT. Amino acids: CASSSDDMENTEAFF.

The rearrangement links TRBV25-1 to TRBJ2-5, with 10 bases identical to TRBD2. Germline V gives CDR1 MGHDK, CDR2 SYGVNS. The CDR3 has 16 residues. V trimming: 1 base; J trimming: 7 bases; junction bases outside the gene matches: 9. CDR3 nucleotides: TGTGCCAGCAGTGAATCCCGGCTAGCGGGAGTTGGGACCCAGTACTTC. It translates to CASSESRLAGVGTQYF.

In this sample, this clone turned up once. The rearrangement links TRBV18 to TRBJ1-1; 12 bases agree with TRBD1. In germline, CDR1 is KGHSH, CDR2 LQKENI. The CDR3 spans 16 residues. With V trimmed by 3 bases and J by 6 bases, 8 bases remained unmatched. The CDR3 coding sequence is TGTGCCAGCTCACCCCCGATGGGACAGGGGGCACCTGAAGCTTTCTTT. Its protein product is CASSPPMGQGAPEAFF.

This clone was counted between two and nine times. J is TRBJ2-5 and V is TRBV11-2; TRBD2 might be the D (7 bases). The CDR3 has 15 residues. V was cut by 5 bases and J by 2 bases, with 15 bases left in between. Looked up from germline, CDR1 is SGHAT and CDR2 is FQNNGV. Here the CDR3 DNA reads TGTGCCAGCAGCCCTAGGGGGGGGTCTCAAGAGACCCAGTACTTC. It translates to CASSPRGGSQETQYF.

The chain joins TRBV28 to TRBJ1-4; unclear D gene. The length of the CDR3 is 14 residues. Germline CDR1 and CDR2: MDHEN and SYDVKM. V lost 6 bases, J lost 2 bases, and 10 bases lay in between. DNA of the CDR3: TGTGCCAGCAGGCCCGGGGTGACTAATGAAAAACTGTTTTTT. Its translation: CASRPGVTNEKLFF.

The rearrangement links TRBV15 to TRBJ2-2; 10 bases map to TRBD2. Looked up from germline, CDR1 is LNHNV and CDR2 is YYDKDF (reference sequence). The CDR3 consists of 17 residues. Trimming removed 5 bases from V and 1 base from J; junction bases left unmatched: 7. In DNA, the CDR3 is TGTGCCACCAGCCTTGGGATAGCGGGAGGGAACACCGGGGAGCTGTTTTTT. Translating it yields CATSLGIAGGNTGELFF.

This clone showed up just once. The chain joins TRBV7-3 to TRBJ2-1; 15 bases fit TRBD2. The ends lost 6 bases at V and 8 bases at J; junction bases unmatched: 11. The CDR3 runs to 17 residues. Germline V gives CDR1 SGHTA, CDR2 FQGTGA. The chain's CDR3 is CASRGTSGRSLSDEQFF. The CDR3 bases are TGTGCCAGCAGAGGGACTAGCGGGAGGAGTTTAAGCGATGAGCAGTTCTTC.

The rearrangement links TRBV5-1 to TRBJ1-3, with D possibly matching TRBD1 (5 bases). The V gene's germline CDR1 is SGHRS and CDR2 YFSETQ. This CDR3 has 16 residues. V dropped 7 bases and J dropped 0 bases, with 17 bases sitting between them. The CDR3 here is CASRPTDSFSGNTIYF. For the CDR3, the DNA is TGCGCCAGCCGCCCAACCGACAGTTTCTCTGGAAACACCATATATTTT.

This clone has only one observation. The chain is built from TRBV6-4 and TRBJ2-2; TRBD2 matches 9 bases. Germline lookup yields CDR1 MRHNA and CDR2 SNTAGT. The CDR3 contains 15 residues. The J segment lost 7 bases and the V segment lost 4 bases, leaving 7 bases of the junction unmatched. In DNA form, the CDR3 reads TGTGCCAGCAGTGTAGTAGCGGGAGAGGACGGGGAGCTGTTTTTT. Protein product: CASSVVAGEDGELFF.

The chain is built from TRBV4-1 and TRBJ2-7; the D gene is possibly TRBD2 (6 bases). The V gene lost 1 base and the J gene lost 2 bases, with 6 bases spanning the gap. CDR3 length equals 13 residues. Germline V lookup: CDR1 MGHRA, CDR2 YSYEKL. The CDR3: CASSQASAYEQYF. In nucleotides, the CDR3 is TGCGCCAGCAGCCAAGCTAGCGCCTACGAGCAGTACTTC.

The J gene is TRBJ2-3, the V gene TRBV27; 15 bases agree with TRBD2. This CDR3 contains 19 residues. Germline assignment: CDR1 MNHEY and CDR2 SMNVEV (reference sequence). J gave up 1 base and V 3 bases, and 8 bases lay outside the gene matches. The CDR3 is CASSFRTSGRVSGTDTQYF. CDR3 in DNA: TGTGCCAGCAGTTTCAGGACTAGCGGGAGGGTTAGCGGCACAGATACGCAGTATTTT.

The chain has TRBV14 and TRBJ2-5; no clear D gene. Judging by the DNA end, TRBJ2-7 fits better; the J call may be wrong. CDR1 is SGHDN, CDR2 FVKESK, per germline. This CDR3 spans 13 amino acids. The CDR3: CASSPNSSPEQYF. The CDR3 DNA reads TGTGCCAGCAGCCCTAACTCCTCCCCCGAGCAGTACTTC.

The table lists this clone with a count of one. This chain links TRBV13 with TRBJ2-5; perhaps TRBD2 as D (6 bases). CDR1 and CDR2 from the germline V gene are PRHDT and FYEKMQ (reference sequence). The ends were cut back, 5 bases at V and 5 bases at J, with 12 bases in the middle. This CDR3 region has 13 residues. The CDR3 loop is CASSAGAGETQYF. CDR3 in DNA: TGTGCCAGCAGCGCCGGGGCGGGGGAGACCCAGTACTTC.

V is TRBV7-2 and J is TRBJ2-5; TRBD1 matches at 8 bases. This CDR3 is 15 amino acids long. The germline gives CDR1 SGHTA, CDR2 FQGNSA. V gave up 5 bases and J gave up 5 bases; unmatched junction bases: 10. The CDR3 spells CASSQQTGGRETQYF. CDR3 nucleotides: TGTGCCAGCAGCCAACAAACAGGGGGGAGGGAGACCCAGTACTTC.

The chain uses TRBV7-2 and TRBJ2-7; 10 bases are a match to TRBD2. The germline CDR1 and CDR2 sequences are SGHTA and FQGNSA. The CDR3 is made up of 18 amino acids. The V and J ends lost 3 bases and 1 base, in that order; junction bases with no gene match: 12. CDR3 region: CASSLRGLAKPRSYEQYF. CDR3 in DNA: TGTGCCAGCAGCTTGCGGGGACTAGCGAAACCCAGATCCTACGAGCAGTACTTC.

This rearrangement joins TRBV7-6 to TRBJ1-1, with no clear D. Trimming took off 5 bases at V and 1 base at J, with 8 bases between the two ends. Germline V CDR1 and CDR2: SGHVS, FNYEAQ. The CDR3 covers 13 residues. For the CDR3, the DNA is TGTGCCAGCAGCACAGATACGAACACTGAAGCTTTCTTT. Amino acid sequence: CASSTDTNTEAFF.